These 8 T cell receptor beta chains share one sample of origin, sequenced in a study of human T cells and chemical hapten exposure (dated by TCRdb to about 2021). Receptor libraries were prepared by RACE. The listed sequencing device is NextSeq 500. TCRdb ran its own pipeline on the public reads, namely fastp trimming at Q25 and MiXCR clone calling, and kept in-frame beta chains. Each CDR3 protein gets just one entry, which takes the most common genes and DNA from the rows behind it. In this sample the table shows roughly 200,000 distinct CDR3 sequences, under 25% of which occur a single time. The ten largest clonotypes hold about 7% of the sample. The intended sense of this specimen's time point label: patch test 1, 2 weeks after DPC sensitization. According to the study, the label for this sample's treatment or condition signals: therapeutic diphenylcyclopropenone sensitization with weekly scalp DPC.

Material: whole blood, obtained in connection with sensitization to the hapten diphenylcyclopropenone (DPC). All receptors derive from a woman between 45 and 65 years old with alopecia areata. Some clones in this sample may be carry-over from other donors' samples.

Only a few counts were recorded for this clonotype. The chain joins TRBV6-1 to TRBJ1-2, with D possibly TRBD1 on 6 matching bases. Trimming took off 6 bases at V and 8 bases at J, with 22 bases between the two ends. The CDR3 sequence is 15 residues long. Germline loops: CDR1 MNHNS, CDR2 SASEGT. The CDR3 DNA reads TGTGCCAGCAGCTATACTGTGAGGGGGGCGAGCGGCTACACCTTC. As protein: CASSYTVRGASGYTF.

The rearrangement joins TRBV21-1 to TRBJ2-1; TRBD1 was called by the table and not checked on the DNA. TRBV21-1 is termed a pseudogene. CDR3 length: 15 amino acids. DNA of the CDR3: TGTGCCAGCAGCAAAGGGGACAGGACCTACAATGAGCAGTTCTTC. Translation: CASSKGDRTYNEQFF.

This CDR3 is CASGTLRTDTQYF. The CDR3 nucleotides are TGTGCCAGCGGCACTCTCCGCACAGATACGCAGTATTTT. The chain couples TRBV12-3 or TRBV12-4 to TRBJ2-3; D gene uncertain. This CDR3 spans 13 amino acids. Trimming cost V 8 bases and J 1 base, with 10 bases left between them.

This clonotype was found a few times. The V gene is TRBV6-5, the J gene TRBJ1-5, with D tentatively TRBD1 (5 bases). Per the germline V gene, CDR1 is MNHEY and CDR2 is SVGAGI. Between the trimmed V and J ends, which lost 2 bases and 2 bases, there was a span of 19 bases. The CDR3 covers 18 residues. CDR3 sequence: CASSYGQGPPYGNQPQHF. DNA of the CDR3: TGTGCCAGCAGTTACGGGCAGGGTCCCCCCTACGGCAATCAGCCCCAGCATTTT.

This clonotype was detected only a few times. V gene TRBV27 combines with J gene TRBJ2-1, with D tentatively TRBD2 (6 bases). Germline V CDR1 and CDR2: MNHEY, SMNVEV (reference sequence). The CDR3 runs 15 residues. V was clipped by 8 bases and J by 5 bases, with 19 bases between them. The CDR3 DNA sequence: TGTGCCAGCCGGAAGAGTCGGGAGAGGGACAATGAGCAGTTCTTC. Translating it yields CASRKSRERDNEQFF.

The chain uses TRBV9 and TRBJ2-7; TRBD1 or TRBD2 may be the D gene (5 bases each). V lost 4 bases and J lost 3, with 17 bases in between. This CDR3 has 15 amino acids. Germline-derived CDR1 and CDR2 are SGDLS and YYNGEE. In DNA, the CDR3 is TGTGCCAGCAGCCCTGCCGGGACCCCCAACTACGAGCAGTACTTC. This sequence encodes CASSPAGTPNYEQYF.

The J gene is TRBJ2-1, the V gene TRBV2; 7 nucleotides match TRBD2. Trimming at V came to 7 bases and at J to 8 bases, leaving 11 bases not matched to a gene. Germline values: CDR1 SNHLY, CDR2 FYNNEI. The CDR3 has 14 amino acids. In nucleotides, the CDR3 is TGTGCCAGCAAGCGTCTAGCGGTTGAAGATGAGCAGTTCTTC. This gives the protein CASKRLAVEDEQFF.

CDR3 in amino acids: CASSHQLVEANTEAFF. CDR3 in DNA: TGCGCCAGCAGCCACCAACTAGTGGAGGCGAACACTGAAGCTTTCTTT. The rearrangement links TRBV4-1 to TRBJ1-1, with D uncertain. Germline CDR1 reads MGHRA; CDR2 reads YSYEKL. The CDR3 extends over 16 amino acids. The V end lost 3 bases, the J end lost 1 base, and 15 bases lay between the germline ends.